This TCR beta chain was sequenced during a study of shared clonotypes between healthy human individuals (dated by TCRdb to 2019 to 2021). In terms of the full investigation: The cohort comprised two women and a few men aged 18 to 49 years. For each donor, CD4 naive and CD4 memory were each run on three plates, CD8 naive on two plates, and CD8 memory on one plate. The study deeply sequenced blood TCR repertoires of about 5 healthy adults to estimate repertoire size and the extent of clonotype sharing between individuals. To increase sequencing depth and limit assay-specific biases, TCR repertoire library preparation and sequencing were carried out by different laboratories using diverse techniques. Per donor, leukapheresis produced somewhere between about 0.8 and 9.5 billion PBMCs.

Using the deep immunoSEQ assay, TCR CDR3 regions were amplified from genomic DNA by multiplex PCR. For each cell subset, the extracted genomic DNA was distributed evenly across all wells of several immunoSEQ 96-well plates, and each plate served as one replicate. For sorted subsets, roughly 200 ng of genomic DNA, equivalent to around 30,000 T cell genomes, went into each replicate PCR. Purified libraries were quantified with a Qubit 3.0 fluorometer, sized on a Bioanalyzer 2100, and re-quantified with the KAPA Library Quantification kit. A separate single-read 150-cycle Illumina NextSeq 550 flow cell was used to sequence each immunoSEQ 96-well plate. Regarding the original processing steps: Because the immunoSEQ output included only junctional sequences and no quality scores, the filtering could not be the same as the filtering used for full-length reads. Sequences were annotated with PyIR, a Python wrapper for IgBLAST v1.9, and V/J genes and CDR3 were assigned using IMGT germline references. Any read was removed if the V/J assignment was weak (E-value above 1e-6), the CDR3 was missing, or the read contained stop codons, out-of-frame junctions, or ambiguous translated residues. V3J clonotypes were defined as sequences sharing an identical inferred V gene, J gene, and CDR3 amino acid sequence. The percentage overlap between two repertoires was calculated by dividing the number of shared unique clonotypes by the size of the smaller repertoire. RTK rarefaction, the Chao1 estimator, and Recon v2.1 estimates of unobserved clonotypes were used to assess repertoire richness. For all TCRbeta clonotypes obtained by the gDNA method from a few donors, generation probabilities were computed with OLGA. TCRdb took over this immuneACCESS table, retaining in-frame rearrangements with V and J assigned. Such tables are incomplete; in checked studies, under half of the missing clones stem from an unresolved V gene, and the remainder is unexplained. V, J and clone size are taken as reported in that table, and D and trimming were inferred from the DNA itself. Recorded for this sample are about 2.1 million clones; 85% to 95% of them occurred a single time. Clones ranked in the top ten supply about 1.6% of the sample.

CD8 naive samples were CD45RO-negative cells positively selected for CCR7, giving a CD45RA+CCR7+ population that excluded TemRA cells. The donors were healthy, HIV-negative adults with no recently reported acute infections or vaccinations. All donors were Caucasian adults living in Nashville, Tennessee, USA. After blood collection by leukapheresis, PBMCs were isolated using Ficoll-Histopaque density gradient centrifugation and then cryopreserved in the vapor phase of liquid nitrogen. Purity and quantity of every magnetically sorted T cell population were checked by analytical flow cytometry. Genomic DNA was isolated from each sorted fraction and quantified by UV absorbance on a Nanodrop 2000c. The V end gives up 2 bases and the J end 4 bases, leaving 4 bases in the junction not matched to a gene. The CDR3 starts with the cysteine, ends with the phenylalanine, and has 14 residues. The sequence is cut down to CDR3 DNA, 42 bases in frame from base 1. Via the germline V gene, CDR1 is SGDLS and CDR2 YYNGEE.

With respect to this clone: What antigen it recognizes has not been identified. The sample holds no much larger clone one base away, and base qualities are not on file.

Overall study outcomes, separate from this receptor: Based on pairwise subsampling, the degree of clonotype sharing among donors was expected to be affected by sequencing depth. Rarefaction of sorted-subset datasets indicated incomplete sequencing despite the large sequencing depth. Naive subsets generally had larger estimated clonotype richness than memory subsets. The genetic and exposure-history diversity represented was limited by the small number of donors. Only blood was sampled, and tissue TCR repertoires likely differ from those in blood. When a handful of donors were compared, the shared fraction of clonotypes was around 5% for naive CD4, approximately 3.3% for naive CD8, 2.3% for memory CD4, and 0.35% to 0.5% for memory CD8. Clonotypes shared by all four sorted-subset donors showed higher generation probabilities than non-shared clonotypes.

The sequence derives from a young man in good health. Some clones in this sample may be carry-over from other donors' samples. The rearranged chain carries TRBV9 and TRBJ2-7, with 9 junctional bases fitting TRBD1. Sequenced input: naive CD8+ T cells from PBMCs. The cell subset or site label, read with the paper, signifies: CD45RA+CCR7+. The DNA reads as follows: TGTGCCAGCAGCGTCACAGGGGGCTTTTACGAGCAGTACTTC. This gives the protein CASSVTGGFYEQYF.